The sequence of this TCR beta chain was determined in a study of T-cell memory formation after mild COVID-19. Study-wide results and limits: CD4+ contracting clones lay mainly in CM and EM, CD8+ ones in EMRA.

This clonotype was seen only a few times. What it recognizes is unknown. Employing constant-segment primers, 5'RACE generated TCR alpha and TCR beta cDNA libraries bearing sample barcodes and UMIs. MiXCR was run by TCRdb on the 5' RACE reads, yielding one entry per CDR3 protein. The sample consists of 150,000 to 200,000 distinct CDR3 sequences, around 20% of them appearing once. CDR3 size: 15 residues. Per the germline V gene, CDR1 is SGHAT and CDR2 is FQNNGV. Trimming took 5 bases from V and 0 from J, leaving 12 bases between them. Sequenced sample: PBMCs or a T cell subset sorted from them (not recorded which). The TCR originated in a man aged 18 to 29 who had mild COVID-19 (a few samples of this study predate the infection). Cell type and time point are not known. V gene TRBV11-2 combines with J gene TRBJ2-3; D not resolved. The CDR3 here is CASSTLQGSTDTQYF. The CDR3 DNA reads as TGTGCCAGCAGCACACTGCAAGGGAGCACAGATACGCAGTATTTT. The whole variable domain, filled in from reference TRBV11-2 and TRBJ2-3, reads EAGVAQSPRYKIIEKRQSVAFWCNPISGHATLYWYQQILGQGPKLLIQFQNNGVVDDSQLPKDRFSAERLKGVDSTLKIQPAKLEDSAVYLCASSTLQGSTDTQYFGPGTRLTVL.